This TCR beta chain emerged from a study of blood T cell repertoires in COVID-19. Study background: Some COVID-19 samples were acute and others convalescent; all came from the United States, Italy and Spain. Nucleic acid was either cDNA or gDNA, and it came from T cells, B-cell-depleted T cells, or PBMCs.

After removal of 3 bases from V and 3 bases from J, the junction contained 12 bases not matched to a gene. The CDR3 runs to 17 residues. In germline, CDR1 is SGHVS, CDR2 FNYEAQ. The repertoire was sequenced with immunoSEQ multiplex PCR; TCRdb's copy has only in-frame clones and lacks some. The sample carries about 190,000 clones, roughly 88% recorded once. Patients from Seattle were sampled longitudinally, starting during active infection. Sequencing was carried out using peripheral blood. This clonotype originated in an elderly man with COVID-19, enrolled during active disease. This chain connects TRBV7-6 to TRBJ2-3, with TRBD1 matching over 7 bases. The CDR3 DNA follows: TGTGCCAGCAGCTTGGAACAGGGGACCAGGAAGACAGATACGCAGTATTTT. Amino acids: CASSLEQGTRKTDTQYF.